In this sample, the clone carrying this T cell receptor beta chain turned up many times. What it binds is not known. This record comes from a study of regulatory T cells in long-lasting Graves disease. Time point meaning: persistent/refractory GD, antithyroid drugs over 5 years with positive TRAb. Scientists built the TCR library using RNA that was extracted from PBMCs. The CDR3 spans 19 residues. Germline CDR1 and CDR2: SGHAT and FQNNGV. With V trimmed by 4 bases and J by 2 bases, 14 bases remained unmatched. The study's findings and limits: Whereas new patients shared 966 public clonotypes, persistent patients shared more, at some 2,700. Persistent Graves' cases showed lower TCR diversity than newly diagnosed cases. Gene preferences differed: TRBV28, TRBJ1-2, TRBJ2-5 in persistent cases.

Through Arm-PCR of CDR3 regions and iRepertoire HTBI primers, TCR beta libraries were built. In TCRdb, the multiplex PCR reads were re-called with MiXCR into one record per CDR3 protein. The sample yields 400,000 to 500,000 distinct CDR3 sequences, roughly 21% seen once. The source material was peripheral blood mononuclear cells (PBMCs), sampled when the disease was refractory, from a patient treated with antithyroid drugs. The rearrangement joins TRBV11-2 to TRBJ2-5; 12 positions agree with TRBD2. The clonotype comes from a female donor with Graves disease. CDR3 protein: CASSSEWGWLAGGQETQYF. The CDR3 DNA follows: TGTGCCAGCAGCTCTGAGTGGGGGTGGCTAGCGGGAGGGCAAGAGACCCAGTACTTC.